The 8 T cell receptor beta chains presented below share a single source sample, sequenced in a study of shared clonotypes between healthy human individuals. Assay: immunoSEQ multiplex PCR; the TCRdb copy retains only in-frame clones and omits some. The data show roughly 1.4 million clones, with around 98.5% seen just once and 0.36% held by the top ten. The sequencing sample was made of naive CD4+ T cells sorted from blood. Subset of the sample: CD45RA+ positively selected. All receptors derive from a young man in good health.

The chain uses TRBV5-1 and TRBJ1-1; no clear D. The V gene's germline CDR1 is SGHRS and CDR2 YFSETQ. V lost 4 bases to trimming and J lost 2 bases, with 15 bases between them. The length of the CDR3 is 15 residues. CDR3 bases: TGCGCCAGCAGCCCTCTCCTGGCAGCCAACACTGAAGCTTTCTTT. Its translation: CASSPLLAANTEAFF.

In DNA form, the CDR3 reads TGTGCCAGCAGCTTGTCTAGTCGTGAGACCCAGTACTTC. It is translated as CASSLSSRETQYF. The chain carries TRBV5-4 and TRBJ2-5; D remains ambiguous. Germline values: CDR1 SGHNT, CDR2 YYREEE (reference sequence). The V gene lost 1 base and the J gene lost 5 bases, with 9 bases spanning the gap. The CDR3 runs to 13 residues.

In this sample, this clone turned up once. V and J are TRBV5-5 and TRBJ2-7; D remains unclear. Germline V CDR1 and CDR2: SGHKS, YYEKEE (reference sequence). V gave up 4 bases and J gave up 10 bases, with 15 bases separating them. CDR3 length: 12 residues. The DNA of the CDR3 is TGTGCCAGCAGCCCCGCAGCCCGGCACCAGTACTTC. This sequence encodes CASSPAARHQYF.

The chain employs TRBV6-1 and TRBJ1-1; D remains ambiguous. The CDR3 spans 12 residues. Trimming removed 2 bases at V and 4 bases at J, with 5 bases between. From germline, CDR1 is MNHNS and CDR2 SASEGT. The CDR3 DNA is TGTGCCAGCAGTGAAATGGGCACTGAAGCTTTCTTT. The encoded protein is CASSEMGTEAFF.

The V call is TRBV29-1, the J call TRBJ2-1; D is unclear. Germline-derived CDR1 and CDR2 are SQVTM and ANQGSEA. Trimming removed 4 bases from V and 12 bases from J, with 7 bases in between. This CDR3 has 9 residues. The CDR3 region is CSVAPSQFF. CDR3 sequence (DNA): TGCAGCGTTGCTCCATCGCAGTTCTTC.

The J gene is TRBJ2-5, the V gene TRBV14, with TRBD1 as a possible D gene (6 bases). The CDR3 is 13 residues long. V was shortened by 3 bases and J by 3 bases, with 8 bases between the two germline ends. Per the germline V gene, CDR1 is SGHDN and CDR2 is FVKESK. The CDR3 loop reads CASSHKGEETQYF. Here the CDR3 DNA reads TGTGCCAGCAGCCACAAGGGGGAAGAGACCCAGTACTTC.

In this sample, this clone turned up a few times. This chain connects TRBV9 to TRBJ2-7; TRBD1 or TRBD2 may be the D gene (5 bases each). Per the germline V gene, CDR1 is SGDLS and CDR2 is YYNGEE. Trimming removed 7 bases at V and 3 bases at J, with 20 bases between. There are 15 residues in the CDR3. The CDR3 coding sequence is TGTGCCAGCGGACCCGACTCGGGGCGGATCTACGAGCAGTACTTC. It translates to CASGPDSGRIYEQYF.

The table lists this clone with a count of one. J is TRBJ2-3 and V is TRBV14, with 11 bases that match TRBD2. Trimming took 4 bases from V and 11 from J; bases not matched to a gene: 11. Germline V CDR1 and CDR2: SGHDN, FVKESK. This CDR3 contains 15 residues. CDR3 region: CASSPSGLAGRMQYF. The DNA of the CDR3 is TGTGCCAGCAGCCCTTCAGGACTAGCGGGCAGGATGCAGTATTTT.